These T cell receptor beta chains were read from a single sample in a study of Graves' ophthalmopathy and Graves' hyperthyroidism. MiXCR was run by TCRdb on the multiplex PCR reads, yielding one entry per CDR3 protein. The table lists roughly 1.1 million distinct CDR3 sequences, less than 45% of them singletons, with 11% in the top ten. Sequences were obtained from peripheral blood or thyroid tissue (not recorded which). These receptors were obtained from an adult man with Graves' hyperthyroidism. Both conserved end residues are part of each CDR3. The order of the fields is D gene, V gene, CDR3 length, J gene, clone size, CDR3 protein, CDR3 DNA. The D gene is left open where the match is weak. For some rows the clone size is stated as once, few or many, or as a class when expanded; others skip it.

>.|TRBV29-1|17|TRBJ2-6|.
CSVESRGGSSGANVLTF
TGCAGCGTTGAATCCAGGGGGGGATCTTCTGGGGCCAACGTCCTGACTTTC
>.|TRBV7-9|15|TRBJ2-7|once
CASSSGASASYEQYF
TGTGCCAGCAGCTCTGGGGCTTCCGCCTCCTACGAGCAGTACTTC
>.|TRBV10-3|13|TRBJ1-4|many
CAISERADEELFF
TGTGCCATCAGTGAGAGGGCGGACGAGGAACTGTTTTTT
>TRBD1|TRBV7-8|13|TRBJ2-2|.
CASSRTGGERLFF
TGTGCCAGCAGCCGTACAGGGGGCGAAAGGCTGTTTTTT
>.|TRBV7-9|16|TRBJ1-5|.
CASSLGLRAGDQPQHF
TGTGCCAGCAGCTTAGGTTTGAGGGCGGGGGATCAGCCCCAGCATTTT
>.|TRBV12-3/TRBV12-4|15|TRBJ2-5|few
CASSGTGTQQETQYF
TGTGCCAGCAGTGGGACCGGGACGCAACAAGAGACCCAGTACTTC
>.|TRBV16|14|TRBJ1-2|.
CASSQSRNNYGYTF
TGTGCCAGCAGCCAATCCCGTAATAACTATGGCTACACCTTC
>.|TRBV7-2|15|TRBJ1-1|.
CASSYRPGLNTEAFF
TGTGCCAGCAGTTACAGGCCAGGGCTGAACACTGAAGCTTTCTTT
>.|TRBV11-2|12|TRBJ2-7|.
CASSLDSGRRYF
TGTGCCAGCAGCTTAGATTCAGGGAGGCGGTACTTC
>.|TRBV12-3/TRBV12-4|13|TRBJ2-7|.
CASSLTPADEQYF
TGTGCCAGCAGCTTAACACCGGCTGACGAGCAGTACTTC
>TRBD1|TRBV5-1|15|TRBJ1-6|.
CASSLEGADNSPLHF
TGCGCCAGCAGCTTGGAGGGGGCTGATAATTCACCCCTCCACTTT
>.|TRBV5-1|16|TRBJ2-7|many
CASSPGVRGRHYEQYF
TGCGCCAGCAGCCCGGGTGTCCGGGGGCGACACTACGAGCAGTACTTC
>TRBD1|TRBV19|15|TRBJ1-1|many
CASRPRGQGATEAFF
TGTGCCAGTAGACCCCGCGGACAGGGGGCTACTGAAGCTTTCTTT
>.|TRBV24-1|15|TRBJ1-6|.
CATSGDSGADSPLHF
TGTGCCACCAGTGGAGATTCAGGGGCAGATTCACCCCTCCACTTT
>TRBD1|TRBV7-2|15|TRBJ2-1|many
CASRPDRVSGLEQFF
TGTGCCAGCAGACCAGACAGGGTTTCGGGCCTTGAGCAGTTCTTC
>.|TRBV5-8|14|TRBJ1-1|.
CASSSRTEGTEAFF
TGTGCCAGCAGCTCGAGGACCGAGGGCACTGAAGCTTTCTTT
>TRBD1|TRBV6-5|15|TRBJ2-5|many
CASSYGTGTGKTQYF
TGTGCCAGCAGTTACGGCACCGGGACAGGGAAGACCCAGTACTTC
>TRBD2|TRBV20-1|15|TRBJ2-7|many
CSAFPGGLDQYEQYF
TGCAGTGCCTTCCCCGGGGGACTAGATCAGTACGAGCAGTACTTC
>TRBD1|TRBV6-6|15|TRBJ2-7|few
CASTKSWGQDYEQYF
TGTGCCAGCACCAAATCATGGGGACAGGACTACGAGCAGTACTTC
>TRBD1|TRBV5-1|15|TRBJ1-4|few
CASSGGQYLNEKLFF
TGCGCCAGCAGCGGGGGACAGTACCTTAATGAAAAACTGTTTTTT
>.|TRBV28|16|TRBJ1-1|.
CASSPAGLAQNTEAFF
TGTGCCAGCAGTCCCGCGGGTCTGGCGCAGAACACTGAAGCTTTCTTT
>.|TRBV20-1|12|TRBJ1-5|many
CSAGRGNQPQHF
TGCAGTGCTGGACGAGGGAATCAGCCCCAGCATTTT
>.|TRBV14|12|TRBJ2-7|.
CASSRGQSMKYF
TGTGCCAGCAGCCGTGGACAGTCTATGAAGTACTTC
>TRBD1|TRBV24-1|14|TRBJ1-2|few
CATSEGGFGYGYTF
TGTGCCACCAGTGAAGGGGGCTTCGGCTATGGCTACACCTTC
>.|TRBV7-8|15|TRBJ1-6|many
CASSLVGGVNSPLHF
TGTGCCAGCAGCTTAGTTGGGGGCGTAAATTCACCCCTCCACTTT
>TRBD1|TRBV27|14|TRBJ2-5|few
CASRGTGKEETQYF
TGTGCCAGCAGGGGGACAGGGAAAGAAGAGACCCAGTACTTC
>.|TRBV20-1|14|TRBJ2-5|many
CSALRPEGSETQYF
TGCAGTGCCCTCCGACCAGAGGGTTCAGAGACCCAGTACTTC
>.|TRBV7-9|14|TRBJ1-2|many
CASSSLVGQDGYTF
TGTGCCAGCAGCTCCCTCGTGGGGCAAGATGGCTACACCTTC
>.|TRBV7-9|16|TRBJ2-7|many
CASSLAVRERGYEQYF
TGTGCCAGCAGCTTAGCTGTACGGGAAAGGGGCTACGAGCAGTACTTC
>.|TRBV2|11|TRBJ2-7|.
CASELDNEQYF
TGTGCCAGCGAACTGGACAACGAGCAGTACTTC
>.|TRBV7-3|12|TRBJ1-2|.
CASSLNDYGYTF
TGTGCCAGCAGCTTAAACGACTATGGCTACACCTTC
>.|TRBV3-1|16|TRBJ1-2|.
CASSQGLVGYHYGYTF
TGTGCCAGCAGCCAAGGCTTAGTGGGCTACCACTATGGCTACACCTTC
>.|TRBV2|14|TRBJ2-5|.
CASSGSGDRETQYF
TGTGCCAGCAGTGGTTCAGGGGACCGAGAGACCCAGTACTTC
>.|TRBV5-5|16|TRBJ1-5|.
CASSLTPGTTYQPQHF
TGCGCCAGCAGCTTGACCCCGGGAACCACTTATCAGCCCCAGCATTTT
>.|TRBV7-9|14|TRBJ2-3|.
CASRGVGATDTQYF
TGTGCCAGCCGTGGAGTCGGGGCCACAGATACGCAGTATTTT
>.|TRBV19|18|TRBJ2-6|.
CASSIFGTLSSGANVLTF
TGTGCCAGTAGTATTTTCGGGACTTTAAGCTCTGGGGCCAACGTCCTGACTTTC
>.|TRBV6-1|15|TRBJ2-2|.
CASSPSSGNPGELFF
TGCGCCAGCAGCCCGAGCTCAGGGAACCCCGGGGAGCTGTTTTTT
>.|TRBV10-3|14|TRBJ2-5|many
CAISRKSGQETQYF
TGTGCCATCAGTCGGAAGTCGGGCCAAGAGACCCAGTACTTC
>.|TRBV10-3|14|TRBJ1-2|.
CAISERSRVDGYTF
TGTGCCATCAGTGAGCGTTCCAGGGTGGACGGCTACACCTTC
>TRBD1|TRBV5-1|15|TRBJ1-5|many
CASSMDGTANQPQHF
TGCGCCAGCAGCATGGATGGGACAGCTAATCAGCCCCAGCATTTT
>TRBD1|TRBV7-9|21|TRBJ2-2|few
CASSFEFLLQGAPANTGELFF
TGTGCCAGCAGCTTTGAATTCTTACTGCAGGGGGCTCCCGCGAACACCGGGGAGCTGTTTTTT
>.|TRBV20-1|18|TRBJ1-6|many
CSAREERKDVSYNSPLHF
TGCAGTGCTAGAGAGGAGCGTAAGGATGTCTCCTATAATTCACCCCTCCACTTT
>TRBD1|TRBV7-2|16|TRBJ1-2|.
CASSWDRGDGWGGYTF
TGTGCCAGCAGCTGGGACAGGGGTGATGGATGGGGGGGCTACACCTTC
>.|TRBV5-6|14|TRBJ1-1|few
CASSLVQGKSEAFF
TGTGCCAGCAGCTTGGTACAGGGAAAATCTGAAGCTTTCTTT